Each of the 10 T cell receptor beta chains below was sequenced from the same sample in a study of OX40 agonist ivuxolimab in advanced cancers. The table came from immunoSEQ multiplex PCR; TCRdb's copy has only in-frame clones and leaves some out. The sample comprises 50,000 to 55,000 clones, roughly nine tenths of which are singletons, and roughly a tenth rests with the top ten. Source: CD4+ or CD8+ T cells sorted from blood, taken in a trial of the OX40 agonist ivuxolimab. The receptors here all came from an adult with an advanced solid tumor such as melanoma, head and neck, liver or kidney cancer.

V is TRBV10-1 and J is TRBJ1-1; unclear D gene. The germline CDR1 and CDR2 sequences are WNHNN and SYGVQD (reference sequence). V lost 5 bases and J lost 7, with 11 bases in between. The CDR3 spans 12 residues. The CDR3 sequence is CASSQTGSEAFF. In nucleotides, the CDR3 is TGCGCCAGCAGTCAAACGGGGAGTGAAGCTTTCTTT.

As DNA, the CDR3 is TGTGCCAGGGGACAGGGGGCCAACTACGAGCAGTACTTC. Translation gives CARGQGANYEQYF. The rearrangement joins TRBV2 to TRBJ2-7; TRBD1 aligns across 12 bases. This CDR3 spans 13 amino acids. In germline, CDR1 is SNHLY, CDR2 FYNNEI. V gave up 9 bases and J gave up 3 bases; unmatched junction bases: 3.

V usage is TRBV7-9 and J usage is TRBJ1-2; 9 bases agree with TRBD1. The germline gives CDR1 SEHNR, CDR2 FQNEAQ (reference sequence). This CDR3 has 14 residues. V trimming: 5 bases; J trimming: 5 bases; junction bases outside the gene matches: 6. In DNA form, the CDR3 reads TGTGCCAGCAGCCCTAGGACAGGGGAGTATGGCTACACCTTC. Translated: CASSPRTGEYGYTF.

This clone was observed once. The chain is built from TRBV6-5 and TRBJ1-1; D gene uncertain. The CDR3 runs to 13 residues. CDR1 is MNHEY and CDR2 is SVGAGI in the germline V gene. V was trimmed by 5 bases and J by 5 bases, leaving 12 bases between them. The CDR3 spells CASSEFRSTEAFF. The CDR3 nucleotides are TGTGCCAGCAGTGAGTTTCGCAGTACTGAAGCTTTCTTT.

The chain carries TRBV6-1 and TRBJ1-5; 7 bases agree with TRBD1. The trim removed 6 bases at V and 7 bases at J, leaving 3 bases unmatched. The CDR3 is 12 amino acids. Germline CDR1 and CDR2: MNHNS and SASEGT. The CDR3 is CASSRGSQPQHF. For the CDR3, the DNA is TGTGCCAGCAGCAGGGGGTCACAGCCCCAGCATTTT.

This chain uses TRBV5-6 with TRBJ2-7; D unclear. V dropped 0 bases and J dropped 2 bases, with 9 bases sitting between them. Germline V lookup: CDR1 SGHDT, CDR2 YYEEEE. CDR3 size: 14 residues. The CDR3 spells CASSLGPGTYEQYF. DNA of the CDR3: TGTGCCAGCAGCTTGGGGCCCGGAACCTACGAGCAGTACTTC.

V is TRBV7-2 and J is TRBJ2-1, with 16 bases that match TRBD2. The CDR3 length is 16 residues. The germline V gene has CDR1 SGHTA and CDR2 FQGNSA. Trimming took 5 bases from V and 8 from J; bases not matched to a gene: 6. The DNA of the CDR3 is TGTGCCAGCAGCCACTCCGGGACTAGCGGGAGGGATGAGCAGTTCTTC. This gives the protein CASSHSGTSGRDEQFF.

This clone has more than one count but fewer than ten. The chain recombines TRBV6-6 with TRBJ1-5; a weak D match, TRBD1 (6 bases). V was clipped by 2 bases and J by 7 bases, with 18 bases between them. There are 16 residues in the CDR3. Germline CDR1 is MNHNY and CDR2 is SVGAGI (reference sequence). The CDR3 region is CASSYPPGQGIQPQHF. The CDR3 DNA follows: TGTGCCAGCAGTTACCCCCCGGGGCAGGGGATACAGCCCCAGCATTTT.

This clone was seen a single time. The chain is built from TRBV2 and TRBJ2-7; D perhaps matches TRBD2 (5 bases). The CDR3 totals 16 residues. Trimming removed 2 bases at V and 5 bases at J, with 19 bases between. Germline assignment: CDR1 SNHLY and CDR2 FYNNEI. CDR3 sequence: CASSESRALGSDEQYF. CDR3 DNA: TGTGCCAGCAGTGAATCGAGGGCACTTGGGAGCGACGAGCAGTACTTC.

This rearrangement joins TRBV25-1 to TRBJ1-1; 10 bases fit TRBD1. The CDR3 consists of 16 residues. With 6 bases clipped from V and 0 bases from J, the junction kept 7 bases outside the gene matches. Germline V CDR1 and CDR2: MGHDK, SYGVNS. CDR3 in amino acids: CASSKMGQGMNTEAFF. CDR3 DNA: TGTGCCAGCAGCAAAATGGGACAGGGGATGAACACTGAAGCTTTCTTT.